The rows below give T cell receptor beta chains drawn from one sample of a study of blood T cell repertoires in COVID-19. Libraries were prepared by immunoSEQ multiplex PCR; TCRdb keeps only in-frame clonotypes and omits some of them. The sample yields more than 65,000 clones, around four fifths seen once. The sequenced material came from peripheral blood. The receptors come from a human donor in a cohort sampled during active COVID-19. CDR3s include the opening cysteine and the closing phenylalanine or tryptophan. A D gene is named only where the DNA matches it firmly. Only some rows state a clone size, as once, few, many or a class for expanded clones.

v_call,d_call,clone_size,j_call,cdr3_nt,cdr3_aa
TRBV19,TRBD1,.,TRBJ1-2,TGTGCCAGTACTCCGGACAGGGGGCAGAACTATGGCTACACCTTC,CASTPDRGQNYGYTF
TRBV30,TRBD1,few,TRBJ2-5,TGTGCCTGGAGTCAGGCCAGGGGGCGGGCAGAGACCCAGTACTTC,CAWSQARGRAETQYF
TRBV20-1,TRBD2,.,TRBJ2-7,TGCAGTGCTAGTCCTAGCGGGGACTCCTACGAGCAGTACTTC,CSASPSGDSYEQYF
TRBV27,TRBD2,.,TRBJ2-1,TGTGCCAGCAGTTCTACTTCTAGCGGGGGGGCCCATGAGCAGTTCTTC,CASSSTSSGGAHEQFF
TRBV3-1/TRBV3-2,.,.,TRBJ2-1,TGTGCCAGCAGCCCTAAGAACAATGAGCAGTTCTTC,CASSPKNNEQFF
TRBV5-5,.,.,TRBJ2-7,TGTGCCAGCAGCTCGCCCGTCCTGGCCGAGCAGTACTTC,CASSSPVLAEQYF
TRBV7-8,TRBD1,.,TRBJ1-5,TGTGCCAGCAGCGGACGACAGGGAGGTCAGCCCCAGCATTTT,CASSGRQGGQPQHF
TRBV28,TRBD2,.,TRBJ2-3,TGTGCCAGCAGTTTGGCGGGAGGCACAGATACGCAGTATTTT,CASSLAGGTDTQYF
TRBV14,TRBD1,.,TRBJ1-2,TGTGCCAGCACTCCGGGACAGGGGGCAGGCGGCTACACCTTC,CASTPGQGAGGYTF
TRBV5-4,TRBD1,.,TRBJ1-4,TGTGCCAGCAGCCGGGACAGGGTTTACGAAAAACTGTTTTTT,CASSRDRVYEKLFF
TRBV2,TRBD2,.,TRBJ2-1,TGTGCCAGCAGTGAAGCGGCGGGGGGGCCTTTTGAGCAGTTCTTC,CASSEAAGGPFEQFF
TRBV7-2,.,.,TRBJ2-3,TGTGCCAGCAGCTTTCGCGGGCCCCTAGATACGCAGTATTTT,CASSFRGPLDTQYF
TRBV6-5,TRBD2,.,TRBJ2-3,TGTGCCAGCAGCGCGGGACTAGCGGGAATCGATACGCAGTATTTT,CASSAGLAGIDTQYF
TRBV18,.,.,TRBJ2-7,TGTGCCAGCTCACCTGGGCAGGAGCAGTACTTC,CASSPGQEQYF
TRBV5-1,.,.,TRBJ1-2,TGCGCCAGCAGCGGGGGGGCCGGGGAGGATGGCTACACCTTC,CASSGGAGEDGYTF
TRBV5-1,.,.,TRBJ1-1,TGCGCCAGCAGCTTGGAAATAGAGGATGAAGCTTTCTTT,CASSLEIEDEAFF
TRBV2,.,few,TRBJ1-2,TGTGCCAGCAGGGCAGGGTTGGAAGGCTACACCTTC,CASRAGLEGYTF
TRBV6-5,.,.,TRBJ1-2,TGTGCCAGCAGTTCCGGACAGCTCAAGAACTATGGCTACACCTTC,CASSSGQLKNYGYTF
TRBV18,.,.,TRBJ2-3,TGTGCCAGCTCACTCGGACTCACCGATACGCAGTATTTT,CASSLGLTDTQYF
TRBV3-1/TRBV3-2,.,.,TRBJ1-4,TGTGCCAGCAGCATTGGGCCCGTTTCTGGTGAAAAACTGTTTTTT,CASSIGPVSGEKLFF
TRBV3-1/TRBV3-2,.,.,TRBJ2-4,TGTGCCAGCAGCCAAAGGAACCCCGAGGTTCAGTACTTC,CASSQRNPEVQYF
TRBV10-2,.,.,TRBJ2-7,TGCGCCAGCAGGGTTTCAGGCCAGGACGAGCAGTACTTC,CASRVSGQDEQYF
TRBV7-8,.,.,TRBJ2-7,TGTGCCAGCAGCTTAGCTTTTACAGCCTCCTACGAGCAGTACTTC,CASSLAFTASYEQYF
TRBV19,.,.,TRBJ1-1,TGTGCCAGTAGTATAGGAGCAGGGTTGGGTGAAGCTTTCTTT,CASSIGAGLGEAFF
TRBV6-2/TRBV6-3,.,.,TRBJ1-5,TGTGCCAGCAGTTTAATTATGAATCAGCCCCAGCATTTT,CASSLIMNQPQHF
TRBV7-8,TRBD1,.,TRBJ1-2,TGTGCCAGCAGCTTAGTAGGAGGGGGCGCAGGCTATGGCTACACCTTC,CASSLVGGGAGYGYTF
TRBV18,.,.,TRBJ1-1,TGTGCCAGCTCACCACCGTCTGGGGGCGAGACTGAAGCTTTCTTT,CASSPPSGGETEAFF
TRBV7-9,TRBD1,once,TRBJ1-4,TGTGCCAGCAGCCCGCACCCCGACAGGGGACCTAATGAAAAACTGTTTTTT,CASSPHPDRGPNEKLFF
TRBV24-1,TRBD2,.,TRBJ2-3,TGTGCCACAAAGGCCCGAGCGGGAGGTCAAGATACGCAGTATTTT,CATKARAGGQDTQYF
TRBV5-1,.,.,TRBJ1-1,TGCGCCAGCAGCGGAGGAAACACTGAAGCTTTCTTT,CASSGGNTEAFF
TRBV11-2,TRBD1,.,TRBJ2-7,TGTGCCAGCAGCTTAGTCTTCGGACAGGGTACTCACGAGCAGTACTTC,CASSLVFGQGTHEQYF
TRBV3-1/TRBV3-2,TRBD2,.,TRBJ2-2,TGTGCCAGCAGCCAATCGGGGGGGTCCGGGGAGCTGTTTTTT,CASSQSGGSGELFF
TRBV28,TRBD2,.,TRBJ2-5,TGTGCCAGCAGTTCCCTTAGCGGGAGTAAAGAGACCCAGTACTTC,CASSSLSGSKETQYF
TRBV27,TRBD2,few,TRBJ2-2,TGTGCCAGCACCCGACTAGCTACAGCGACCGGGGAGCTGTTTTTT,CASTRLATATGELFF
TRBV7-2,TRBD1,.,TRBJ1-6,TGTGCCAGCAGCTTAGTCAGGGACAGGACACCCCTCCACTTT,CASSLVRDRTPLHF
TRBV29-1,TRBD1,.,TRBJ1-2,TGCAGCGTTTTCTGGACAGGGGGCGCAAAGGGCTATGGCTACACCTTC,CSVFWTGGAKGYGYTF
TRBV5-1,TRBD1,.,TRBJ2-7,TGCGCCAGCAGCTTGTCCGGACAGGGGGCCGGCGAGCAGTACTTC,CASSLSGQGAGEQYF
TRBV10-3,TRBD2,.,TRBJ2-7,TGTGCCACAGCGGAAGCGGGAGGGTCGTACGAGCAGTACTTC,CATAEAGGSYEQYF
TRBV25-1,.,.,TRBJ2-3,TGTGCCAGCGGGACGGGAGGGGGCGCGGATACGCAGTATTTT,CASGTGGGADTQYF
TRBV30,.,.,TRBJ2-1,TGTGCCTGGAGTGTGACCGGGGGTTACAATGAGCAGTTCTTC,CAWSVTGGYNEQFF
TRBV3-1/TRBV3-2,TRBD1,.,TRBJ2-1,TGTGCCAGCAGCCGCCACGGACAGGACAATGAGCAGTTCTTC,CASSRHGQDNEQFF
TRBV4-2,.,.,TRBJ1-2,TGTGCCAGCAGCCGGTCAGACCAGGAGGTTTTTAACTATGGCTACACCTTC,CASSRSDQEVFNYGYTF
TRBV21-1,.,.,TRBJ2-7,TGTGCCAGCAGCGGCCTGACAGGGACCTCCTACGAGCAGTACTTC,CASSGLTGTSYEQYF
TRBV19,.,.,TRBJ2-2,TGTGCCAGTAATAATTGGTGGGGGGACAGCCAGATTGGGGAGCTGTTTTTT,CASNNWWGDSQIGELFF
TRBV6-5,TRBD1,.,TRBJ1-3,TGTGCCAGCAGCTCAGGGACAGGACTAGGAAACACCATATATTTT,CASSSGTGLGNTIYF
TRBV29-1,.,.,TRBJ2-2,TGCAGCGTTGATTTAGGGGGACGAGGGTCGGTGTTTTTT,CSVDLGGRGSVFF
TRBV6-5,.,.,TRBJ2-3,TGTGCCAGCAGTTCAAGCACAGATACGCAGTATTTT,CASSSSTDTQYF
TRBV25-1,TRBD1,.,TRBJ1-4,TGTGCCAGCAGTGCGTTGACAGGGGGAAATGAAAAACTGTTTTTT,CASSALTGGNEKLFF
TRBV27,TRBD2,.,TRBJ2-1,TGTGCCAGCAGTTTAGAGGGACTAGCTCGCGAGCAGTTCTTC,CASSLEGLAREQFF
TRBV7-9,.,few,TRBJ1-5,TGTGCCAGCAGCGGAACGGGTTATCAGCCCCAGCATTTT,CASSGTGYQPQHF
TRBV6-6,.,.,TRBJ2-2,TGTGCCAGCAGTCCTACAGGGTTCACCGGGGAGCTGTTTTTT,CASSPTGFTGELFF
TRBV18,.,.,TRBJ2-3,TGTGCCAGCTCACCATTGGCAGGGGGGACAGATACGCAGTATTTT,CASSPLAGGTDTQYF
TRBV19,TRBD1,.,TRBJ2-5,TGTGCCAGTAATATAGTGGGCCCCGGGACAGGGAGCTCCCAAGAGACCCAGTACTTC,CASNIVGPGTGSSQETQYF
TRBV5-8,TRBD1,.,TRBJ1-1,TGTGCCAGCAGCCTGAGCGACAGGGGGCGCGGGGCGAACACTGAAGCTTTCTTT,CASSLSDRGRGANTEAFF
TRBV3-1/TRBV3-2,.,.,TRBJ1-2,TGTGCCAGCAGCCAACAGACGGAGAATGGCTACACCTTC,CASSQQTENGYTF